This T cell receptor beta chain was identified in a study of T-cell memory formation after mild COVID-19. Via MiXCR, TCRdb re-called the 5' RACE reads, giving one row per CDR3 protein. Of hundreds of thousands of distinct CDR3 sequences listed, less than 20% were seen once; the top ten hold approximately 20%. V was shortened by 5 bases and J by 11 bases, with 18 bases between the two germline ends. CDR3 length: 13 residues. The receptor's source is a man aged 18 to 30 who had mild COVID-19 (a few samples of this study predate the infection). Cell type and time point are not known. The specimen was PBMCs or a T cell subset sorted from them (not recorded which). The chain carries TRBV12-3 or TRBV12-4 and TRBJ1-1; D is ambiguous. The CDR3 loop is CASSLETVLGAFF. CDR3 bases: TGTGCCAGCAGTCTGGAAACAGTACTCGGGGCTTTCTTT.